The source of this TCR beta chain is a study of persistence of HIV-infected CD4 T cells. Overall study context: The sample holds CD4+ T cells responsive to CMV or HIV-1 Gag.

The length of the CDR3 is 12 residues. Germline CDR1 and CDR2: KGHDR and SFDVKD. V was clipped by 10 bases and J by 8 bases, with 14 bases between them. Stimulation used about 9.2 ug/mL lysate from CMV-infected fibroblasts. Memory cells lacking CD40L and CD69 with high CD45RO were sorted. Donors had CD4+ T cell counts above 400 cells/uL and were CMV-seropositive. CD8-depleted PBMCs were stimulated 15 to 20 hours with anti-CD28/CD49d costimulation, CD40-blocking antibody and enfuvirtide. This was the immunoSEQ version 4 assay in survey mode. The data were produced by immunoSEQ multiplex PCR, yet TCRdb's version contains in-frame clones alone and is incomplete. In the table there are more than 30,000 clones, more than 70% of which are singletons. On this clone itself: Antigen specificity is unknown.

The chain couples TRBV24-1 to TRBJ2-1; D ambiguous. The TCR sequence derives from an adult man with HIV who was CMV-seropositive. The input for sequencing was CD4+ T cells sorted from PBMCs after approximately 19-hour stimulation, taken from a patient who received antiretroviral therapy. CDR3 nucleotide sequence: TGTGCCACAACGGACGGGCTCCATGAGCAGTTCTTC. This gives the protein CATTDGLHEQFF.